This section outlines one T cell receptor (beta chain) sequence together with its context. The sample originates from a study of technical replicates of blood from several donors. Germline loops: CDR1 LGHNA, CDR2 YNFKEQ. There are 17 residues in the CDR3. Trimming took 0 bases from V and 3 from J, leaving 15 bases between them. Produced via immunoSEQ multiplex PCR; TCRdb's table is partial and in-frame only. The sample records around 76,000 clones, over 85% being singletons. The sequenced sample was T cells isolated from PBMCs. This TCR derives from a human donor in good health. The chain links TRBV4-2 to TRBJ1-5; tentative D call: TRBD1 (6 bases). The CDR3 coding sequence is TGTGCCAGCAGCCAAGACTCTAGGGGGACGATCAATCAGCCCCAGCATTTT. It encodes CASSQDSRGTINQPQHF.